This entry lists 21 T cell receptor beta chains sequenced from one sample in a study of blood T cell repertoires in COVID-19. Only in-frame clones appear in the TCRdb table, and some are missing; sequencing was by immunoSEQ multiplex PCR. The sample lists some 270,000 clones, 86% seen once, with roughly 5.2% in the top ten. The sample consisted of peripheral blood. All receptors come from a woman at least 80 years old with COVID-19, enrolled during active disease.

The chain uses TRBV6-1 and TRBJ1-4; D call uncertain. V dropped 2 bases and J dropped 4 bases, with 11 bases sitting between them. Germline assignment: CDR1 MNHNS and CDR2 SASEGT. This CDR3 contains 15 residues. Here the CDR3 DNA reads TGTGCCAGCAGTGAAAAAACAGCCGGTAATGAAAAACTGTTTTTT. Translated, it gives CASSEKTAGNEKLFF.

The gene calls are TRBV19 and TRBJ1-1, with D tentatively TRBD1 (6 bases). V was trimmed by 9 bases and J by 5 bases, leaving 13 bases between them. Germline CDR1 LNHDA, CDR2 SQIVND (reference sequence). This CDR3 spans 12 amino acids. Written as DNA, the CDR3 is TGTGCCAGCGCTTACAGGGAAACTGAAGCTTTCTTT. This translates into CASAYRETEAFF.

The CDR3 coding sequence is TGTGCCTGGAGTTTCAAGGATCTTAGCAAAAACAATGAGCAGTTCTTC. This codes for CAWSFKDLSKNNEQFF. The chain uses TRBV30 and TRBJ2-1; D uncertain. Per germline, CDR1 GTSNPN and CDR2 SVGIG (reference sequence). The CDR3 loop spans 16 amino acids. Trimming pared 2 bases from V and 5 bases from J, leaving 19 bases between.

This clone was picked up a small number of times. The chain combines TRBV12-3 or TRBV12-4 with TRBJ2-7; D may be TRBD1 (6 bases). Trimming pared 6 bases from V and 0 bases from J, leaving 9 bases between. The CDR3 totals 13 residues. This chain's CDR3 is CASRSTGSYEQYF. The CDR3 DNA reads TGTGCCAGCAGATCGACAGGCTCCTACGAGCAGTACTTC.

The CDR3 loop reads CATSDWTANYGYTF. CDR3 sequence (DNA): TGTGCCACCAGTGATTGGACAGCCAACTATGGCTACACCTTC. This chain links TRBV24-1 with TRBJ1-2, with D possibly TRBD1 on 6 matching bases. The CDR3 is made up of 14 amino acids. V was shortened by 2 bases and J by 2 bases, with 8 bases between the two germline ends. The germline CDR1 and CDR2 sequences are KGHDR and SFDVKD.

A single count supports this clone. The gene calls are TRBV5-1 and TRBJ1-1, with a tentative D call TRBD1 (6 bases). V lost 4 bases and J 7 bases, leaving 17 bases between the germline ends. The CDR3 is 14 amino acids. CDR1 is SGHRS and CDR2 is YFSETQ in the germline V gene. The CDR3 protein is CASSPRGEKDEAFF. DNA of the CDR3: TGCGCCAGCAGCCCCAGGGGTGAGAAAGATGAAGCTTTCTTT.

The V call is TRBV12-3 or TRBV12-4, the J call TRBJ1-1; the D gene is possibly TRBD1 (5 bases). The V end was cut by 8 bases, the J end by 5 bases, with 15 bases between. This CDR3 has 13 amino acids. The DNA for the CDR3 is TGTGCCAGCTCCTGGGGGGGAGGTACTGAAGCTTTCTTT. This codes for CASSWGGGTEAFF.

This sequence joins TRBV25-1 and TRBJ1-2, with D unclear. The CDR3 runs 11 residues. Germline values: CDR1 MGHDK, CDR2 SYGVNS. The V gene lost 3 bases and the J gene lost 12 bases, with 11 bases spanning the gap. As DNA, the CDR3 is TGTGCCAGCAGTGATGGAGCGTCACACACCTTC. This codes for CASSDGASHTF.

The chain employs TRBV5-1 and TRBJ2-1; tentative D call: TRBD1 (6 bases). The germline V and J ends were trimmed by 4 bases and 5 bases, with 13 bases remaining between them. This CDR3 has 14 amino acids. The germline CDR1 and CDR2 sequences are SGHRS and YFSETQ. The CDR3 region is CASSPGTYNNEQFF. The DNA of the CDR3 is TGCGCCAGCAGCCCCGGGACATATAACAATGAGCAGTTCTTC.

CDR3 DNA sequence: TGTGCCAGTAGTACGGGACAACAAGCTGAGGAGACCCAGTACTTC. It yields the protein CASSTGQQAEETQYF. The chain has TRBV19 and TRBJ2-5; D might be TRBD1 (6 bases). Germline values: CDR1 LNHDA, CDR2 SQIVND (reference sequence). The V end lost 4 bases, the J end lost 5 bases, and 17 bases lay between the germline ends. The CDR3 runs 15 residues. The whole variable domain, filled in from reference TRBV19 and TRBJ2-5, reads DGGITQSPKYLFRKEGQNVTLSCEQNLNHDAMYWYRQDPGQGLRLIYYSQIVNDFQKGDIAEGYSVSREKKESFPLTVTSAQKNPTAFYLCASSTGQQAEETQYFGPGTRLLVL.

This chain joins TRBV7-2 and TRBJ2-1, with 10 bases identical to TRBD2. Per germline, CDR1 SGHTA and CDR2 FQGNSA. V shed 1 base and J 8 bases; nucleotides not matched to a gene: 5. This CDR3 has 15 amino acids. This chain's CDR3 is CASSLELAGRHEQFF. In DNA form, the CDR3 reads TGTGCCAGCAGCTTAGAACTAGCGGGGCGACATGAGCAGTTCTTC. The full variable domain, its missing parts supplied by reference TRBV7-2 and TRBJ2-1, is GAGVSQSPSNKVTEKGKDVELRCDPISGHTALYWYRQSLGQGLEFLIYFQGNSAPDKSGLPSDRFSAERTGGSVSTLTIQRTQQEDSAVYLCASSLELAGRHEQFFGPGTRLTVL.

CDR3 DNA: TGTGCCATCAGTGAGATACAGGGTGAGGCTTTCTTT. It is translated as CAISEIQGEAFF. The J gene is TRBJ1-1, the V gene TRBV10-3, with D tentatively TRBD1 (6 bases). V lost 2 bases and J lost 11, with 12 bases in between. Germline V gene lookup returns CDR1 ENHRY and CDR2 SYGVKD. This CDR3 region has 12 residues.

The V and J genes are TRBV6-5 and TRBJ1-5, with TRBD1 as a possible D gene (5 bases). The V and J ends lost 5 bases and 1 base respectively, with 9 bases between them. This CDR3 region has 14 residues. In germline, CDR1 is MNHEY, CDR2 SVGAGI. The CDR3 protein is CASSNRQSNQPQHF. The CDR3 coding sequence is TGTGCCAGCAGTAACCGACAGAGCAATCAGCCCCAGCATTTT.

The rearrangement joins TRBV5-1 to TRBJ2-1, with D tentatively TRBD1 (5 bases). Germline-derived CDR1 and CDR2 are SGHRS and YFSETQ. This CDR3 is built from 15 residues. Trimming removed 4 bases from V and 6 bases from J, with 17 bases in between. CDR3 protein: CASSPPRGRANEQFF. For the CDR3, the DNA is TGCGCCAGCAGCCCCCCGAGAGGCAGGGCCAATGAGCAGTTCTTC.

V gene TRBV3-1 (or the pseudogene TRBV3-2) combines with J gene TRBJ1-3; 10 bases align to TRBD1. The CDR3 loop spans 18 amino acids. The ends lost 4 bases at V and 0 bases at J; junction bases unmatched: 9. Germline values: CDR1 LGHDT, CDR2 YNNKEL (reference sequence). Here the CDR3 DNA reads TGTGCCAGCAGCCTAGGACAGGGGGTTACAAGCTCTGGAAACACCATATATTTT. This sequence encodes CASSLGQGVTSSGNTIYF.

The rearrangement links TRBV6-5 to TRBJ2-2, with 10 bases lining up with TRBD1. Germline lookup yields CDR1 MNHEY and CDR2 SVGAGI. Germline trimming cut 8 bases from V and 6 bases from J; bases unmatched to any gene: 6. The CDR3 length is 14 residues. The CDR3 nucleotides read TGTGCCAGCGGACAGGGGGGTATGGCCGGGGAGCTGTTTTTT. This codes for CASGQGGMAGELFF.

This chain connects TRBV18 to TRBJ1-5; TRBD1 agrees at 7 bases. J was trimmed by 9 bases and V by 4 bases; bases with no gene match: 6. Germline-derived CDR1 and CDR2 are KGHSH and LQKENI. The CDR3 has 13 residues. The chain's CDR3 is CASSLDRARPQHF. CDR3 sequence (DNA): TGTGCCAGCTCACTAGACAGGGCCAGGCCCCAGCATTTT.

This chain links TRBV6-5 with TRBJ1-6; D ambiguous. The V gene lost 6 bases and the J gene lost 10 bases, with 13 bases spanning the gap. Germline CDR1 reads MNHEY; CDR2 reads SVGAGI. The CDR3 covers 13 residues. The CDR3 nucleotides are TGTGCCAGCAGCCCCAATCCCCGGTCACCCCTCCACTTT. This codes for CASSPNPRSPLHF.

The genes are TRBV29-1 and TRBJ2-3; possibly TRBD1 for D (5 bases). The CDR3 runs to 15 residues. Trimming took 3 bases from V and 5 from J, leaving 18 bases between them. Per the germline V gene, CDR1 is SQVTM and CDR2 is ANQGSEA. The CDR3: CSVDLGREVVDTQYF. The CDR3 nucleotides read TGCAGCGTTGATCTGGGCAGGGAAGTGGTAGATACGCAGTATTTT.

This chain uses TRBV6-6 with TRBJ1-2; D is unresolved. The germline V gene has CDR1 MNHNY and CDR2 SVGAGI (reference sequence). The CDR3 length is 13 residues. Trimming cost V 7 bases and J 8 bases, with 17 bases left between them. The CDR3 DNA follows: TGTGCCAGCAAAATGGAGTCCATTCACGGCTACACCTTC. This gives the protein CASKMESIHGYTF.

In this sample, this clone turned up a few times. The chain joins TRBV7-2 to TRBJ1-1, with 8 positions matching TRBD1. The CDR3 runs 15 residues. V lost 3 bases, J lost 3 bases, and 6 bases stayed unmatched. CDR1 is SGHTA, CDR2 FQGNSA, per germline. The CDR3 DNA reads as TGTGCCAGCAGCTTCCGACAGGGGTGGGACACTGAAGCTTTCTTT. Protein: CASSFRQGWDTEAFF.